What follows is one TCR beta chain and its context. The target antigen is unknown. Assay used: immunoSEQ multiplex PCR; TCRdb lists only in-frame clones, some missing. Here the sample spans 700,000 to 950,000 clones, around 96% being singletons. V dropped 2 bases and J dropped 8 bases, with 7 bases sitting between them. The CDR3 length is 12 residues. CDR1 and CDR2 from the germline V gene are MNHEY and SVGAGI. The sample is drawn from a study of shared clonotypes between healthy human individuals. Study-wide results and caveats: Sample collection involved blood only; tissue repertoires are likely different.

As defined, naive CD8 cells were CD45RO-negative and positively selected for CCR7, with terminally differentiated effector memory CD45RA+ cells excluded. The sequence was obtained from a man aged 25-45 years in good health. Sample: naive CD8+ T cells sorted from blood. This chain joins TRBV6-5 and TRBJ2-1; D gene unclear. CDR3 protein: CASSYRHDEQFF. The CDR3 DNA reads TGTGCCAGCAGTTACCGGCACGATGAGCAGTTCTTC.